The 20 T cell receptor beta chains below were found in one sample sequenced in a study of T cells in women clearing cervical HPV infection. Produced via immunoSEQ multiplex PCR; TCRdb's table is partial and in-frame only. The sample table includes around 30,000 clones. The source material was blood buffy coat. These receptors came from a woman aged 18 to 75 with a cervical HPV16 infection that either progressed to CIN3+ or cleared (not recorded which).

About this clone: Read coverage stops 3 residues before the CDR3 terminus; the germline J gene supplies the remainder. The chain employs TRBV11-3 and TRBJ2-5; D is perhaps TRBD1 (6 bases). This CDR3 contains 14 residues. Trimming shortened V by 2 bases and J by 3 bases, and 10 bases separated the two germline ends. CDR1 is SGHNT, CDR2 YENEEA, per germline. CDR3 DNA (partial): TGTGCCAGCAGCTTAACTACAGGGAAAGAGACC. Translation gives CASSLTTGKET. The CDR3 as a whole reads CASSLTTGKETQYF.

Notes on this clone: With the read ending 3 residues before the CDR3 end, the germline J gene is used to fill in that end. The V call is TRBV30, the J call TRBJ1-2; maybe TRBD1 (6 bases). Germline V gene sequence: CDR1 GTSNPN, CDR2 SVGIG (reference sequence). The CDR3 contains 13 residues. Partial CDR3 DNA: TGTGCCTGGAGTAGTCAGGGCAGGGGAGGC. Amino acid sequence: CAWSSQGRGG. The entire CDR3 sequence reads CAWSSQGRGGYTF.

Points on this clone: The CDR3 end lies 3 residues beyond the end of the read and is filled in from the germline J gene. The chain combines TRBV12-3 or TRBV12-4 with TRBJ1-1; a possible D gene is TRBD1 (6 bases). The CDR3 extends over 13 amino acids. The CDR3 is CASSHMDSAAAFF. CDR3 DNA, as far as it was read: TGTGCCAGCAGTCACATGGACAGCGCGGCA.

Comments on this clone: The read ends 3 residues early relative to the CDR3; the germline J gene fills the gap. This chain joins TRBV2 and TRBJ2-7, with TRBD1 identical over 9 bases. The ends lost 4 bases at V and 2 bases at J; junction bases unmatched: 3. Germline CDR1 reads SNHLY; CDR2 reads FYNNEI. The CDR3 runs 14 residues. The CDR3 DNA, read in part, is TGTGCCAGCAGTGCGGACAGGGGCACCTACGAG. It codes for CASSADRGTYE. The whole CDR3 region reads CASSADRGTYEQYF.

As to this clone: The read ends 3 residues shy of where the CDR3 ends; the end is completed using the germline J gene. The V call is TRBV5-1, the J call TRBJ2-5, with a weak D call TRBD1 (5 bases). V gave up 2 bases and J gave up 5 bases, with 13 bases separating them. The CDR3 loop spans 14 amino acids. Germline V gene sequence: CDR1 SGHRS, CDR2 YFSETQ. The sequenced part of the CDR3 DNA is TGCGCCAGCAGCTTCGACAGAGCAGGGGAGACC. Encoded protein: CASSFDRAGET. The full-length CDR3 reads as CASSFDRAGETQYF. Variable domain in full (rest from reference TRBV5-1 and TRBJ2-5): KAGVTQTPRYLIKTRGQQVTLSCSPISGHRSVSWYQQTPGQGLQFLFEYFSETQRNKGNFPGRFSGRQFSNSRSEMNVSTLELGDSALYLCASSFDRAGETQYFGPGTRLLVL.

In the case of this clone: Coverage ceases 3 residues before the CDR3 finishes, and the germline J gene fills in the end. V usage is TRBV27 and J usage is TRBJ2-7, with 8 positions matching TRBD1. The germline V gene encodes CDR1 MNHEY and CDR2 SMNVEV (reference sequence). There are 15 residues in the CDR3. V lost 7 bases, J lost 1 base, and 9 bases stayed unmatched. CDR3 DNA, as far as it was read: TGTGCCAGCACCCCAAGGGACAGGAGGTCCTACGAG. Protein sequence: CASTPRDRRSYE. From start to end, the CDR3 is CASTPRDRRSYEQYF.

Remarks on this clone: The CDR3 goes on 3 residues after the read ends, and that part is filled in from the germline J gene. The gene calls are TRBV18 and TRBJ2-5, with D maybe TRBD2 (5 bases). V lost 1 base and J lost 5, with 11 bases in between. There are 14 residues in the CDR3. Germline lookup yields CDR1 KGHSH and CDR2 LQKENI. The CDR3 DNA, read in part, is TGTGCCAGCTCACCACAGGAGGTCGGGGAGACC. The encoded protein is CASSPQEVGET. The entire CDR3 sequence reads CASSPQEVGETQYF.

As to this clone: The sequence runs out 3 residues before the end of the CDR3; the remainder is reconstructed from the germline J gene. J is TRBJ2-3 and V is TRBV19; the match to TRBD1 covers 8 bases. The CDR3 is 15 amino acids. With 5 bases clipped from V and 5 bases from J, the junction kept 9 bases outside the gene matches. Germline CDR1 is LNHDA and CDR2 is SQIVND (reference sequence). CDR3 bases read: TGTGCCAGTAGTTCAGACAGGGGAAGGTTAGATACG. Translated: CASSSDRGRLDT. The entire CDR3 protein reads CASSSDRGRLDTQYF.

As concerns this clone: Sequencing ends 3 residues short of the CDR3 end; the germline J gene provides the rest. The chain employs TRBV6-1 and TRBJ1-1, with D possibly being TRBD1 (6 bases). V lost 3 bases and J lost 4, with 18 bases in between. The CDR3 totals 16 residues. Germline V CDR1 and CDR2: MNHNS, SASEGT. CDR3 in amino acids: CASSDTLTKQGTEAFF. Partial CDR3 DNA: TGTGCCAGCAGTGATACGTTAACGAAACAGGGCACTGAA.

Partial CDR3 DNA: TGCGCCAGCAGCTTACAGGGGAGCAACACTGAA. As protein: CASSLQGSNTE. The entire CDR3 reads CASSLQGSNTEAFF. The rearrangement links TRBV5-1 to TRBJ1-1, with TRBD1 matching over 7 bases. The CDR3 end lies 3 residues beyond the end of the read and is filled in from the germline J gene. The CDR3 loop spans 14 amino acids. V lost 2 bases and J lost 2; bases outside the gene matches: 3. Looked up from germline, CDR1 is SGHRS and CDR2 is YFSETQ. Full variable domain (rest looked up from reference TRBV5-1 and TRBJ1-1): KAGVTQTPRYLIKTRGQQVTLSCSPISGHRSVSWYQQTPGQGLQFLFEYFSETQRNKGNFPGRFSGRQFSNSRSEMNVSTLELGDSALYLCASSLQGSNTEAFFGQGTRLTVV.

CDR3 region: CASSELALEETQYF. Partial CDR3 DNA: TGTGCCAGCAGTGAACTAGCCCTCGAGGAGACC. The rearrangement uses TRBV2 and TRBJ2-5, with a tentative D call TRBD2 (5 bases). With the read ending 3 residues before the CDR3 end, the germline J gene is used to fill in that end. V was trimmed by 2 bases and J by 5 bases, leaving 12 bases between them. The germline V gene encodes CDR1 SNHLY and CDR2 FYNNEI. The CDR3 extends over 14 amino acids. Complete variable domain (other parts from reference TRBV2 and TRBJ2-5): EPEVTQTPSHQVTQMGQEVILRCVPISNHLYFYWYRQILGQKVEFLVSFYNNEISEKSEIFDDQFSVERPDGSNFTLKIRSTKLEDSAMYFCASSELALEETQYFGPGTRLLVL.

With regard to this clone: The read halts 3 residues ahead of the CDR3 end, with the missing end drawn from the germline J gene. This chain connects TRBV7-9 to TRBJ2-7; D gene uncertain. Trimming took 5 bases from V and 4 from J, leaving 6 bases between them. Germline assignment: CDR1 SEHNR and CDR2 FQNEAQ (reference sequence). This CDR3 contains 11 residues. The CDR3 is CASSLSYEQYF. CDR3 DNA (partial): TGTGCCAGCAGCCTCAGTTACGAG.

Details on this clone: The read ends 3 residues early relative to the CDR3; the germline J gene fills the gap. V gene TRBV25-1 combines with J gene TRBJ2-5, with TRBD1 identical over 9 bases. Germline loops: CDR1 MGHDK, CDR2 SYGVNS. The CDR3 has 19 amino acids. The ends lost 2 bases at V and 4 bases at J; junction bases unmatched: 17. This chain's CDR3 is CASSEGSLTRDREGETQYF. The covered CDR3 bases are TGTGCCAGCAGTGAAGGTTCCCTAACCCGGGACAGGGAGGGAGAGACC.

A word on this clone: The CDR3 extends 3 residues past the end of the read, so its final part is completed from the germline J gene. This sequence joins TRBV30 and TRBJ2-5, with 11 bases that match TRBD2. This CDR3 contains 16 residues. Germline V gene lookup returns CDR1 GTSNPN and CDR2 SVGIG (reference sequence). Trimming removed 1 base from V and 2 bases from J; junction bases left unmatched: 6. The CDR3 DNA, read in part, is TGTGCCTGGAGTGGGGCGACTAGCGGGACTCAAGAGACC. Translated, it gives CAWSGATSGTQET. The whole CDR3 reads CAWSGATSGTQETQYF.

On this clone: The read stops 3 residues short of the end of the CDR3; the missing end is completed from the germline J gene. The rearrangement links TRBV4-2 to TRBJ2-7; the match to TRBD2 covers 10 bases. Germline V gene sequence: CDR1 LGHNA, CDR2 YNFKEQ. CDR3 length equals 16 residues. Trimming cost V 0 bases and J 1 base; bases outside gene matches: 3. This CDR3 reads CASSQEGTSASYEQYF. CDR3 bases read: TGTGCCAGCAGCCAAGAGGGGACTAGCGCTTCCTACGAG.

CDR3 in amino acids: CASSLAVREEKLFF. The part of the CDR3 DNA that was read is TGTGCCAGCAGCTTAGCTGTCAGGGAGGAAAAA. V and J are TRBV7-9 and TRBJ1-4; possibly TRBD1 for D (5 bases). Sequencing ends 3 residues short of the CDR3 end; the germline J gene provides the rest. Germline values: CDR1 SEHNR, CDR2 FQNEAQ (reference sequence). V was cut by 0 bases and J by 8 bases, with 10 bases left in between. The CDR3 loop spans 14 amino acids.

For this clone: The read comes to an end 3 residues before the CDR3 does, leaving the germline J gene to fill in the end. V gene TRBV2 combines with J gene TRBJ1-2, with D perhaps TRBD1 (5 bases). This CDR3 is built from 14 residues. V shed 3 bases and J shed 2 bases, with 10 bases lying between them. CDR1 and CDR2 from the germline V gene are SNHLY and FYNNEI. CDR3: CASSDPQGNYGYTF. The CDR3 DNA, read in part, is TGTGCCAGCAGTGACCCCCAGGGAAACTATGGC.

Notes on this clone: The sequence runs out 3 residues before the end of the CDR3; the remainder is reconstructed from the germline J gene. The rearrangement joins TRBV19 to TRBJ2-7, with D tentatively TRBD1 (5 bases). Trimming removed 0 bases at V and 3 bases at J, with 9 bases between. Germline assignment: CDR1 LNHDA and CDR2 SQIVND (reference sequence). CDR3 length: 14 residues. The CDR3 sequence is CASSIEDGHYEQYF. The covered CDR3 bases are TGTGCCAGTAGTATAGAAGACGGACACTACGAG.

Points on this clone: The read stops 3 residues short of the end of the CDR3; the missing end is completed from the germline J gene. The chain carries TRBV28 and TRBJ1-4; D is uncertain. The CDR3 spans 12 residues. CDR1 and CDR2 from the germline V gene are MDHEN and SYDVKM. The sequenced CDR3 bases are TGTGCCAGCAGTGTGACTAATGAGAGA. Amino acids: CASSVTNER. The entire CDR3 reads CASSVTNERLFF.

A note on this clone: With the read ending 3 residues before the CDR3 end, the germline J gene is used to fill in that end. V gene TRBV15 combines with J gene TRBJ2-7; TRBD2 aligns across 8 bases. V gave up 0 bases and J gave up 2 bases; unmatched junction bases: 3. Germline V gene data show CDR1 as LNHNV and CDR2 as YYDKDF (reference sequence). This CDR3 contains 15 residues. CDR3 protein: CATSRDSGGPYEQYF. The covered CDR3 bases are TGTGCCACCAGCAGAGATTCGGGGGGGCCCTACGAG.